These 10 T cell receptor beta chains share one sample of origin, sequenced in a study of blood T cell repertoires in COVID-19. Using immunoSEQ multiplex PCR, the repertoire was profiled, and TCRdb retains in-frame clones only, with some absent. The sample has fewer than 250,000 clones; about 90% are singletons. Input material: peripheral blood. These receptors were collected from a man aged 25-45 years with COVID-19, enrolled during active disease.

The chain uses TRBV5-1 and TRBJ1-2; D gene uncertain. Trimming left V 5 bases short and J 4 bases short, with 9 bases between. The germline V gene has CDR1 SGHRS and CDR2 YFSETQ. This CDR3 contains 12 residues. CDR3 amino acids: CASRSEGYGYTF. The CDR3 nucleotides read TGCGCCAGCAGATCTGAGGGCTATGGCTACACCTTC.

This clone was seen a single time. The genes are TRBV13 and TRBJ2-3; 8 bases agree with TRBD2. The CDR3 has 13 residues. The germline V gene encodes CDR1 PRHDT and CDR2 FYEKMQ (reference sequence). In nucleotides, the CDR3 is TGTGCAACCGGTTTCGGGGGGGGAGATACGCAGTATTTT. Translating it yields CATGFGGGDTQYF.

The chain joins TRBV18 to TRBJ1-1; unclear D gene. CDR3 length equals 13 residues. Trimming left V 4 bases short and J 1 base short, with 7 bases between. Germline-derived CDR1 and CDR2 are KGHSH and LQKENI. The CDR3 DNA is TGTGCCAGCTCACTGCCAGAGAACACTGAAGCTTTCTTT. This gives the protein CASSLPENTEAFF.

The chain uses TRBV25-1 and TRBJ2-3; D may be TRBD2 (5 bases). V dropped 6 bases and J dropped 6 bases, with 19 bases sitting between them. This CDR3 spans 15 amino acids. Germline V CDR1 and CDR2: MGHDK, SYGVNS. CDR3 loop: CASSATGYMTDTQYF. DNA of the CDR3: TGTGCCAGCAGCGCTACGGGGTACATGACTGATACGCAGTATTTT.

The rearrangement links TRBV4-1 to TRBJ2-2, with D maybe TRBD1 (6 bases). V lost 0 bases, J lost 6 bases, and 23 bases lay in between. Germline V CDR1 and CDR2: MGHRA, YSYEKL. This CDR3 has 19 amino acids. DNA for the CDR3: TGCGCCAGCAGCCAAGATAAAGGCGCGTTAGGGGGATGGGCCGGGGAGCTGTTTTTT. Amino acids: CASSQDKGALGGWAGELFF.

The V and J genes are TRBV7-2 and TRBJ1-3, with D unresolved. V was shortened by 1 base and J by 3 bases, with 13 bases between the two germline ends. The germline V gene has CDR1 SGHTA and CDR2 FQGNSA. This CDR3 has 16 amino acids. CDR3 residues: CASSLGAGMGGNTIYF. The CDR3, as DNA: TGTGCCAGCAGCTTAGGAGCCGGGATGGGTGGAAACACCATATATTTT.

The chain joins TRBV3-1 (or the pseudogene TRBV3-2) to TRBJ2-7; 8 bases match TRBD1. The V gene end was trimmed by 4 bases and the J gene end by 4 bases; junction bases not matched to a gene: 9. Looked up from germline, CDR1 is LGHDT and CDR2 is YNNKEL (reference sequence). The CDR3 totals 15 residues. This CDR3 is CASSPRAGGWYEQYF. CDR3 nucleotides: TGTGCCAGCAGCCCCCGCGCAGGGGGCTGGTACGAGCAGTACTTC.

The chain has TRBV10-1 and TRBJ2-1, with 9 bases lining up with TRBD1. Germline CDR1 reads WNHNN; CDR2 reads SYGVQD (reference sequence). V lost 3 bases, J lost 7 bases, and 1 base stayed unmatched. The CDR3 is made up of 13 amino acids. The chain's CDR3 is CASSDGTGNEQFF. The CDR3, as DNA: TGCGCCAGCAGTGACGGGACAGGGAATGAGCAGTTCTTC.

The DNA of the CDR3 is TGTGCCAGCAGTGAACAGGGGGCGAGGGAAAAACTGTTTTTT. As protein: CASSEQGAREKLFF. The rearrangement links TRBV6-1 to TRBJ1-4; TRBD1 matches at 8 bases. Germline-derived CDR1 and CDR2 are MNHNS and SASEGT. The CDR3 has 14 amino acids. V gave up 2 bases and J gave up 8 bases; unmatched junction bases: 4.

The chain employs TRBV6-5 and TRBJ1-2; TRBD1 matches 9 bases. Germline trimming cut 6 bases from V and 6 bases from J; bases unmatched to any gene: 11. There are 15 residues in the CDR3. CDR1 is MNHEY, CDR2 SVGAGI, per germline. This CDR3 reads CASSVRGTGLNGYTF. The CDR3 region has the DNA TGTGCCAGCAGCGTACGTGGGACAGGGCTTAATGGCTACACCTTC.